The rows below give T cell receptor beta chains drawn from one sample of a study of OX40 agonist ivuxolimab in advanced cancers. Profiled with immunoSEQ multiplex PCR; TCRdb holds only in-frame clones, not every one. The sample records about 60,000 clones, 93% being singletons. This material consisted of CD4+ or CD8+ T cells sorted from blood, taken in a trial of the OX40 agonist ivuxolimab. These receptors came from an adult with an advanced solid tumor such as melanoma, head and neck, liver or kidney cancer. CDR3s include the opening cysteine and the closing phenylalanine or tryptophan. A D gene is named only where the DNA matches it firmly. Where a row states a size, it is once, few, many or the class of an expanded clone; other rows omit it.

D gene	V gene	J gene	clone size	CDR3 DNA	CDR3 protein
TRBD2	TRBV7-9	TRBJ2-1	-	TGTGCCAGCAGCTACCTACTAGCGGGAGGAAATGAGCAGTTCTTC	CASSYLLAGGNEQFF
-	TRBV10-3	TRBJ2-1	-	TGTGCCATCAGGAAGACAGTTAGCTCCTACAATGAGCAGTTCTTC	CAIRKTVSSYNEQFF
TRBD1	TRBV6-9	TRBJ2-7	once	TGTGCCAGCATCCAAATCCCGGGGACAGGGTCGTACGAGCAGTACTTC	CASIQIPGTGSYEQYF
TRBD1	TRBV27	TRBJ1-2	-	TGTGCCAGCAGTTTATTAGCCCCCGGGACAGCCTATGGCTACACCTTC	CASSLLAPGTAYGYTF
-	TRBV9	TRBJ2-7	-	TGTGCCAGCAGCGTAGGGGTAGGGGGCTACGAGCAGTACTTC	CASSVGVGGYEQYF
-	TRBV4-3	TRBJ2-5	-	TGCGCCAGCAGCCAAGATCACAGGGAGACCCAGTACTTC	CASSQDHRETQYF
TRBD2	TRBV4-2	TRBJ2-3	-	TGTGCCAGCAGCCAAGTCGGCACGGACGGGGGGACGGATACGCAGTATTTT	CASSQVGTDGGTDTQYF
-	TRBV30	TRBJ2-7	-	TGTGCCTGGAGTATTGGGCAGACCTACGAGCAGTACTTC	CAWSIGQTYEQYF
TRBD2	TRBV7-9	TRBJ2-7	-	TGTGCCAGCAGCTCCTCTAGCGGGAGTTCGTCACGTTACGAGCAGTACTTC	CASSSSSGSSSRYEQYF
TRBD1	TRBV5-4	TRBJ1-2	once	TGTGCCAGCAGTTTCCTGGGACAGGGGGCCTATGGCTACACCTTC	CASSFLGQGAYGYTF
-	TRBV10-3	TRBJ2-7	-	TGTGCCATCAGTGAAAGGGCCGGAAGGGAGGAGAAGTACTTC	CAISERAGREEKYF
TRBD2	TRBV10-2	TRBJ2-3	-	TGCGCCAGCGCGGGGCTAGCGGGAGTTTCTACGCAGTATTTT	CASAGLAGVSTQYF
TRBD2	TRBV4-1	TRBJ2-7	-	TGCGCCAGCAGCCAAGTCGGAGGGGGGGCTAGCGGGAGGGCCCGCAACGAGCAGTACTTC	CASSQVGGGASGRARNEQYF
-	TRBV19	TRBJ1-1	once	TGTGCCTCAAAGCGGGGCACCACTGAAGCTTTCTTT	CASKRGTTEAFF
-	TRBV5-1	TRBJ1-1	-	TGCGCCAGCAGCTTGGTGTCGGGGAACACTGAAGCTTTCTTT	CASSLVSGNTEAFF
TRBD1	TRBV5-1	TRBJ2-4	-	TGCGCCAGCAGCACCACCGGGACAGGGCAGGACATTCAGTACTTC	CASSTTGTGQDIQYF
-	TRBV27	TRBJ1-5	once	TGTGCCAGCCGACCGACAGGATGGAATCAGCCCCAGCATTTT	CASRPTGWNQPQHF
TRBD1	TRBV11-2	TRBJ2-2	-	TGTGCCAGCAGCTGGGGACAGACGAACACCGGGGAGCTGTTTTTT	CASSWGQTNTGELFF
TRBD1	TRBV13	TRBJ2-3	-	TGTGCCAGCAGCTTAACGGGGACAGGGGGAACAGATACGCAGTATTTT	CASSLTGTGGTDTQYF
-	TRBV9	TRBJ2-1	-	TGTGCCAGCAGCGTAGCGGGAGTTAGGAATGAGCAGTTCTTC	CASSVAGVRNEQFF
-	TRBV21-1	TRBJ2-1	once	TGTGCCAGCAGCAAAGAGGGGCGGGAGTGTGAGCAGTTCTTC	CASSKEGRECEQFF
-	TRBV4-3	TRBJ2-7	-	TGCGCCAGCAGCCAAGATCGCCGGACCAGATCCTACGAGCAGTACTTC	CASSQDRRTRSYEQYF
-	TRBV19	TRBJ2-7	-	TGTGCCAGTAGTTCTAAACTTAGCTACGAGCAGTACTTC	CASSSKLSYEQYF
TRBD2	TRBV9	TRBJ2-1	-	TGTGCCAGCAGCGTATCGAGTACGACTAGCGGGAGTTCTGAGCAGTTCTTC	CASSVSSTTSGSSEQFF
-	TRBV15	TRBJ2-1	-	TGTGCCACCAGCAGAGATGGGTGGCTAGCGTCCTCCTACAATGAGCAGTTCTTC	CATSRDGWLASSYNEQFF
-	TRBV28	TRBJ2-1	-	TGTGCCAGCAGTTTCCGGCTAGCCTATGAGCAGTTCTTC	CASSFRLAYEQFF
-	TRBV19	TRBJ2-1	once	TGTGCCAGTAGGGAGGGGGGCTACAATGAGCAGTTCTTC	CASREGGYNEQFF
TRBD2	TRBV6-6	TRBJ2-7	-	TGTGCCGCCCTTAGGGGCGGGAGGGCGGGCGAGCAGTACTTC	CAALRGGRAGEQYF
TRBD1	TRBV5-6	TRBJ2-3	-	TGTGCCAGCAGCTTGGCTAGGGGGCCGGGTCAGCCCCAGTATTTT	CASSLARGPGQPQYF
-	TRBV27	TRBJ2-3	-	TGTGCCAGCAGTTCCCGAGGACAGACAGATACGCAGTATTTT	CASSSRGQTDTQYF
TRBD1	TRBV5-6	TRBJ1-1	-	TGTGCCAGCAGCTCAGTACAGGGGGTGAACACTGAAGCTTTCTTT	CASSSVQGVNTEAFF
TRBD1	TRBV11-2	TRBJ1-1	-	TGTGCCAGCAGCTTTCAGGGGGCCAGCACTGAAGCTTTCTTT	CASSFQGASTEAFF
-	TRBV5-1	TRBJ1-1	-	TGCGCCAGCAGCCCCGGGTCCTACACTGAAGCTTTCTTT	CASSPGSYTEAFF
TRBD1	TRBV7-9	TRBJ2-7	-	TGTGCCAGCAGAGGGACAGGGGCTCTCCACGAGCAGTACTTC	CASRGTGALHEQYF
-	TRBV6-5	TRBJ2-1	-	TGTGCCAGCAGCAGCACCGTTTACAATGAGCAGTTCTTC	CASSSTVYNEQFF
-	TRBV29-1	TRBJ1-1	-	TGCAGCGTTGAAAGGGGGGAGTTTCTAGAAGCTTTCTTT	CSVERGEFLEAFF
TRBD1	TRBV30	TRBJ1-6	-	TGTGCCTGGAGCATATACTGGGAGCAGGGGGCCGGATCCTATAATTCACCCCTCCACTTT	CAWSIYWEQGAGSYNSPLHF